Below are 21 T cell receptor beta chains sequenced from a single sample in a study of blood T cell repertoires in COVID-19. Data came from immunoSEQ multiplex PCR; TCRdb stores just in-frame clones and leaves some out. The top ten clones hold about 17% of a sample with around 130,000 clones, 65% to 85% of them seen once. The sequenced sample was peripheral blood. These receptor sequences come from an elderly woman with acute or convalescent COVID-19.

This clone was seen a few times. The genes are TRBV9 and TRBJ2-1; D is undetermined. The length of the CDR3 is 17 residues. The germline gives CDR1 SGDLS, CDR2 YYNGEE. Trimming left V 0 bases short and J 3 bases short, with 16 bases between. DNA of the CDR3: TGTGCCAGCAGCGTAGCCCCAGTTGCCAACCACTACAATGAGCAGTTCTTC. Translation gives CASSVAPVANHYNEQFF.

The chain carries TRBV19 and TRBJ2-7; possibly TRBD2 for D (6 bases). Trimming took off 3 bases at V and 1 base at J, with 13 bases between the two ends. The CDR3 has 15 amino acids. The germline V gene encodes CDR1 LNHDA and CDR2 SQIVND (reference sequence). The CDR3 sequence: CASSIGGSRSYEQYF. Here the CDR3 DNA reads TGTGCCAGTAGTATCGGAGGGAGTCGATCCTACGAGCAGTACTTC.

CDR3 protein: CASSPARGQSNEKLFF. The CDR3 DNA reads as TGTGCCAGCAGTCCGGCCAGGGGGCAGTCTAATGAAAAACTGTTTTTT. The chain has TRBV6-6 and TRBJ1-4, with 8 bases identical to TRBD1. J was trimmed by 3 bases and V by 5 bases; bases with no gene match: 8. The germline V gene has CDR1 MNHNY and CDR2 SVGAGI (reference sequence). This CDR3 has 16 amino acids.

The chain carries TRBV5-4 and TRBJ2-3; D is perhaps TRBD1 (6 bases). The CDR3 extends over 14 amino acids. Germline CDR1 SGHNT, CDR2 YYREEE (reference sequence). V lost 4 bases and J lost 6, with 15 bases in between. CDR3 DNA: TGTGCCAGCAGCCTTAACAGGGTAGGGGATACGCAGTATTTT. Amino acid sequence: CASSLNRVGDTQYF. The full variable domain, its missing parts supplied by reference TRBV5-4 and TRBJ2-3, is ETGVTQSPTHLIKTRGQQVTLRCSSQSGHNTVSWYQQALGQGPQFIFQYYREEENGRGNFPPRFSGLQFPNYSSELNVNALELDDSALYLCASSLNRVGDTQYFGPGTRLTVL.

The chain combines TRBV30 with TRBJ1-4; 7 bases line up with TRBD1. Per germline, CDR1 GTSNPN and CDR2 SVGIG (reference sequence). The CDR3 length is 16 residues. The V and J ends lost 4 bases and 0 bases, in that order; junction bases with no gene match: 8. This CDR3 is CAWTRQGFATNEKLFF. The CDR3 coding sequence is TGTGCCTGGACCAGACAGGGATTTGCAACTAATGAAAAACTGTTTTTT. Combining the CDR3 with reference TRBV30 and TRBJ1-4 gives the whole variable domain SQTIHQWPATLVQPVGSPLSLECTVEGTSNPNLYWYRQAAGRGLQLLFYSVGIGQISSEVPQNLSASRPQDRQFILSSKKLLLSDSGFYLCAWTRQGFATNEKLFFGSGTQLSVL.

The chain employs TRBV9 and TRBJ2-3; 9 bases map to TRBD1. CDR1 and CDR2 (germline): SGDLS, YYNGEE. J was trimmed by 1 base and V by 4 bases; bases with no gene match: 7. CDR3 length: 16 residues. The DNA for the CDR3 is TGTGCCAGCAGCACGGGACAGGGAATCGGCACAGATACGCAGTATTTT. Translation: CASSTGQGIGTDTQYF.

The chain has TRBV18 and TRBJ2-5; weak D call: TRBD2 (5 bases). Trimming pared 2 bases from V and 1 base from J, leaving 8 bases between. This CDR3 has 14 residues. Looked up from germline, CDR1 is KGHSH and CDR2 is LQKENI. The CDR3: CASSPRAAQETQYF. The CDR3 DNA is TGTGCCAGCTCACCAAGAGCGGCCCAAGAGACCCAGTACTTC. The full variable domain, rest sourced from reference TRBV18 and TRBJ2-5, is NAGVMQNPRHLVRRRGQEARLRCSPMKGHSHVYWYRQLPEEGLKFMVYLQKENIIDESGMPKERFSAEFPKEGPSILRIQQVVRGDSAAYFCASSPRAAQETQYFGPGTRLLVL.

The V and J genes are TRBV3-1 (or the pseudogene TRBV3-2) and TRBJ2-1, with D uncertain. The CDR3 length is 15 residues. Germline V gives CDR1 LGHDT, CDR2 YNNKEL (reference sequence). Trimming removed 0 bases from V and 1 base from J, with 7 bases in between. The CDR3 bases are TGTGCCAGCAGCCAAGATCCAAATTCCTACAATGAGCAGTTCTTC. Its protein is CASSQDPNSYNEQFF.

The V gene is TRBV11-2, the J gene TRBJ2-1, with 12 nucleotides matching TRBD2. This CDR3 region has 18 residues. The germline V gene has CDR1 SGHAT and CDR2 FQNNGV. After removal of 1 base from V and 9 bases from J, the junction contained 13 bases not matched to a gene. CDR3 protein: CASSLVSLVTSGSGEQFF. The CDR3 DNA reads TGTGCCAGCAGCTTAGTTTCTCTTGTGACTAGCGGGAGTGGTGAGCAGTTCTTC.

V usage is TRBV12-3 or TRBV12-4 and J usage is TRBJ1-2; TRBD1 aligns across 8 bases. Trimming removed 8 bases from V and 6 bases from J; junction bases left unmatched: 8. This CDR3 contains 13 residues. This CDR3 is CASRYQGAHGYTF. In nucleotides, the CDR3 is TGTGCCAGCCGTTATCAGGGGGCGCATGGCTACACCTTC.

This chain connects TRBV19 to TRBJ1-1; 9 bases match TRBD1. J gave up 1 base and V 6 bases, and 6 bases lay outside the gene matches. The germline CDR1 and CDR2 sequences are LNHDA and SQIVND (reference sequence). The CDR3 sequence is 15 residues long. For the CDR3, the DNA is TGTGCCAGTAGAAAGGGACAGGGACCGAACACTGAAGCTTTCTTT. Amino acids: CASRKGQGPNTEAFF. Combining the CDR3 with reference TRBV19 and TRBJ1-1 gives the whole variable domain DGGITQSPKYLFRKEGQNVTLSCEQNLNHDAMYWYRQDPGQGLRLIYYSQIVNDFQKGDIAEGYSVSREKKESFPLTVTSAQKNPTAFYLCASRKGQGPNTEAFFGQGTRLTVV.

The chain recombines TRBV6-5 with TRBJ1-6; D is unresolved. CDR3 size: 13 residues. Per germline, CDR1 MNHEY and CDR2 SVGAGI. Trimming removed 2 bases from V and 12 bases from J, with 11 bases in between. The CDR3 loop is CASSYGREGPLHF. CDR3 sequence (DNA): TGTGCCAGCAGTTACGGGAGGGAGGGACCCCTCCACTTT.

The V and J genes are TRBV5-1 and TRBJ2-7, with 8 nucleotides matching TRBD2. Germline CDR1 and CDR2: SGHRS and YFSETQ. CDR3 length equals 13 residues. J was trimmed by 7 bases and V by 3 bases; bases with no gene match: 6. This CDR3 reads CASSSEAGGEQYF. CDR3 sequence (DNA): TGCGCCAGCAGCTCAGAGGCGGGGGGTGAGCAGTACTTC.

The rearrangement links TRBV12-5 to TRBJ2-5, with TRBD1 matching 10 bases. Germline CDR1 is LGHNT and CDR2 is FRNRAP. V trimming: 5 bases; J trimming: 4 bases; junction bases outside the gene matches: 7. This CDR3 is built from 15 residues. The CDR3 loop is CASGTGTGVGETQYF. For the CDR3, the DNA is TGTGCTAGTGGTACCGGGACAGGGGTTGGAGAGACCCAGTACTTC.

The chain is built from TRBV7-9 and TRBJ2-1, with TRBD1 matching over 7 bases. The CDR3 consists of 15 residues. Germline CDR1 SEHNR, CDR2 FQNEAQ (reference sequence). Trimming took 4 bases from V and 8 from J; bases not matched to a gene: 11. CDR3 coding DNA: TGTGCCAGCAGCTCGGGACAGTTTCCTCGGGATGAGCAGTTCTTC. This gives the protein CASSSGQFPRDEQFF.

V usage is TRBV6-6 and J usage is TRBJ1-5; no definite D call. The CDR3 runs to 16 residues. Between the trimmed V and J ends, which lost 0 bases and 2 bases, there was a span of 11 bases. Looked up from germline, CDR1 is MNHNY and CDR2 is SVGAGI (reference sequence). The CDR3 is CASSYSAGLGNQPQHF. The CDR3 DNA follows: TGTGCCAGCAGTTACTCCGCGGGCCTTGGCAATCAGCCCCAGCATTTT.

This chain uses TRBV19 with TRBJ1-1, with TRBD1 identical over 8 bases. This CDR3 region has 15 residues. The germline gives CDR1 LNHDA, CDR2 SQIVND (reference sequence). V gave up 9 bases and J gave up 2 bases; unmatched junction bases: 11. In DNA form, the CDR3 reads TGTGCCAGCAAGATCGGGACAGGACTAAACACTGAAGCTTTCTTT. Translated: CASKIGTGLNTEAFF.

The chain employs TRBV7-9 and TRBJ2-7; TRBD2 aligns across 8 bases. The J segment lost 1 base and the V segment lost 1 base, leaving 6 bases of the junction unmatched. Per the germline V gene, CDR1 is SEHNR and CDR2 is FQNEAQ (reference sequence). The CDR3 is 16 residues long. Written as DNA, the CDR3 is TGTGCCAGCAGCTTAGTAGTACTAGCGGCTTCCTACGAGCAGTACTTC. This codes for CASSLVVLAASYEQYF.

This sequence joins TRBV14 and TRBJ1-3; D perhaps matches TRBD1 (5 bases). The germline gives CDR1 SGHDN, CDR2 FVKESK. Trimming left V 5 bases short and J 0 bases short, with 11 bases between. The CDR3 has 15 amino acids. This chain's CDR3 is CASSEGLLSGNTIYF. CDR3 in DNA: TGTGCCAGCAGCGAGGGACTGCTCTCTGGAAACACCATATATTTT.

In regard to this clone: Compared with germline, one end of the junction differs, possibly owing to a read error. This rearrangement joins TRBV7-7 to TRBJ2-5; a possible D gene is TRBD1 (5 bases). Germline V lookup: CDR1 SSHAT, CDR2 FNYEAQ (reference sequence). This CDR3 spans 15 amino acids. The CDR3 here is CASSDRLGLGETQYF. The DNA of the CDR3 is TGTGCTAGCAGCGACAGACTTGGCCTGGGGGAGACCCAGTACTTC.

The chain couples TRBV27 to TRBJ1-5; D is undetermined. CDR1 is MNHEY and CDR2 is SMNVEV in the germline V gene (reference sequence). V lost 6 bases, J lost 4 bases, and 7 bases lay in between. The CDR3 contains 12 residues. This CDR3 reads CASSLTNQPQHF. Here the CDR3 DNA reads TGTGCCAGCAGCCTCACAAATCAGCCCCAGCATTTT.